The following is a T cell receptor (beta chain) sequence with its context. What it recognizes is unknown. Data came from immunoSEQ multiplex PCR; TCRdb stores just in-frame clones and leaves some out. This table has about 120,000 clones, less than 95% appearing once. The sample belongs to a study of T cell responses to AZD1222 COVID-19 vaccine. The germline V and J ends were trimmed by 4 bases and 5 bases, with 14 bases remaining between them. There are 14 residues in the CDR3. The germline gives CDR1 MDHEN, CDR2 SYDVKM. Findings and limits, study-wide: Spike as a whole was targeted by vaccine-associated CD4 TCRs, dominant at 160-218 and 743-854.

The sequence was obtained from an adult in good health. The chain is built from TRBV28 and TRBJ1-2, with D tentatively TRBD1 (5 bases). The specimen comprised peripheral blood, sampled on day 0 of AZD1222 vaccination. CDR3 DNA: TGTGCCAGCAGTTCAGACCCGGGACCGTATGGCTACACCTTC. It translates to CASSSDPGPYGYTF.